This T cell receptor (beta chain) was observed in a study of T cell responses to AZD1222 COVID-19 vaccine. Points from the study as a whole: All repertoire sampling was performed exclusively after the peak T cell response. Donor demographics were predominantly white British with a female majority; clonal diversity may be underestimated. Two AZD1222 administrations were followed by greater Spike-specific TCR breadth and depth.

With regard to this clone: Its antigen is not known.

Second-dose schedules of about 4 or about 12 weeks were combined. Germline V gives CDR1 KGHSH, CDR2 LQKENI. The V end was cut by 6 bases, the J end by 4 bases, with 12 bases between. There are 13 residues in the CDR3. This table comes from immunoSEQ multiplex PCR, and its TCRdb copy is limited to in-frame clones, with some not included. In the table there are about 88,000 clones, approximately 91% of which are singletons. This TCR was recovered from an adult who received the AZD1222 COVID-19 vaccine. Material: peripheral blood, obtained 28 days after the second AZD1222 dose. This chain connects TRBV18 to TRBJ1-1; D call uncertain. CDR3 region: CASSPLGSTEAFF. CDR3 bases: TGTGCCAGCTCGCCCCTAGGTAGCACTGAAGCTTTCTTT.